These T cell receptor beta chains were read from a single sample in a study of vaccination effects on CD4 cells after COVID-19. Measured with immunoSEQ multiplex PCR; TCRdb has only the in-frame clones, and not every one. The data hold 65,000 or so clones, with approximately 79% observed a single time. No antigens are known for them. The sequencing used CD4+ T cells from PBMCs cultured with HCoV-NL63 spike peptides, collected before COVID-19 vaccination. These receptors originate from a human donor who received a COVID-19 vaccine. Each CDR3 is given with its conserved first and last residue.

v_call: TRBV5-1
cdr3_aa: CASSSGDRKYTEAFF

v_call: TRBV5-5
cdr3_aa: CASSMGLSGNTIYF

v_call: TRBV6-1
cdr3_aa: CASSDGETSNSPLHF

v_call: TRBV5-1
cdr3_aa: CASSSISGGSYNEQFF

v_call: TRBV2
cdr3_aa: CASSEEVGAFF

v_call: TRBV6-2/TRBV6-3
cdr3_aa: CASSLRLAGDTQYF

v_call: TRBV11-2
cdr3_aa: CASSLMRNTEAFF

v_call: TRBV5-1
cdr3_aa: CASSLEGQPSIIF

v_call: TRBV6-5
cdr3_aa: CASSYRGQINEKLFF

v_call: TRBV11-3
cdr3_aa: CASSFSRQGYNEQFF

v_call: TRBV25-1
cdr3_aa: CASRGQGGGYTF

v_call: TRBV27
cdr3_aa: CASRATGYSDTQYF

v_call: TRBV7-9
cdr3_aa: CASSRDGLEGGYTF

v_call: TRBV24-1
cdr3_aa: CATRGVEGDYTF

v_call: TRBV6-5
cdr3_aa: CASTIQADTEAFF

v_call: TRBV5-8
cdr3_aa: CASSLPYGGDEKLFF

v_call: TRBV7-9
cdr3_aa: CASSFRSRNTDTQYF

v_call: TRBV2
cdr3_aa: CASSGGTGELFF

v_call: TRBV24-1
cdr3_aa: CATSDPNRVDGYTF

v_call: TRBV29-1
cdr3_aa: CSVKSDSGQPQHF

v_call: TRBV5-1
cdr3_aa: CASGIGTTGGYGYTF

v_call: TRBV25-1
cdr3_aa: CASSDGLAGIKETQYF

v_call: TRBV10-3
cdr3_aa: CAINDRPRGNEQFF